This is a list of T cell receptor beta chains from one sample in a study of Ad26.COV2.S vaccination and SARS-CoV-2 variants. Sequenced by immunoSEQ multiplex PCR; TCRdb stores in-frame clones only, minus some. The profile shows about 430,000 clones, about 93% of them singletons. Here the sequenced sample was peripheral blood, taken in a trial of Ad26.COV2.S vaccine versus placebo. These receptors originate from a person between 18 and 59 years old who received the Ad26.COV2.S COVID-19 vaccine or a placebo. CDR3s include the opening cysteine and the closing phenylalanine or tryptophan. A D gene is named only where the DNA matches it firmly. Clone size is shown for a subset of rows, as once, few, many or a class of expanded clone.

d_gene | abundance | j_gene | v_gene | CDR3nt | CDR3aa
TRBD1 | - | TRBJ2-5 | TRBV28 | TGTGCCAGCAGTCCCCCCCGGACAGGGAGAGAGACCCAGTACTTC | CASSPPRTGRETQYF
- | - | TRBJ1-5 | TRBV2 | TGTGCCAGCAGTGAGGGACATTCTAATCAGCCCCAGCATTTT | CASSEGHSNQPQHF
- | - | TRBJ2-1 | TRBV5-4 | TGTGCCAGCAGCTCCAATCTCCCGTTCTACAATGAGCAGTTCTTC | CASSSNLPFYNEQFF
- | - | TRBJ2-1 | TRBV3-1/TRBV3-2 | TGTGCCAGCAGCCAAGAAATCGGACTTTACAATGAGCAGTTCTTC | CASSQEIGLYNEQFF
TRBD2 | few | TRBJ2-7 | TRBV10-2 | TGCGCCAGCAGTGATAGACTAGCGGGTAGCTCCTACGAGCAGTACTTC | CASSDRLAGSSYEQYF
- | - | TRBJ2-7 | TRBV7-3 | TGTGCCAGCAGTCAACGGACAGACTCCTACGAGCAGTACTTC | CASSQRTDSYEQYF
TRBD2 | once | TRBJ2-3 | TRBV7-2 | TGTGCCAGCAGCTTAGGGGGGGGGACTAGCGGGCTAGGCACAGATACGCAGTATTTT | CASSLGGGTSGLGTDTQYF
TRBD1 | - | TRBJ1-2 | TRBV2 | TGTGCCAGCACCAGGGACAGCCCCTATGGCTACACCTTC | CASTRDSPYGYTF
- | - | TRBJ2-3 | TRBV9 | TGTGCCAGCAGCGTCCTGGAGAGCACAGATACGCAGTATTTT | CASSVLESTDTQYF
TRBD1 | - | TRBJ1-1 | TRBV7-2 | TGTGCCAGCAGCCAGGGGGTCCGGGGCGAAGCTTTCTTT | CASSQGVRGEAFF
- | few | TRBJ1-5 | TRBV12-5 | TGTGCTAGTGGTTCCCGGGGGACCAATCAGCCCCAGCATTTT | CASGSRGTNQPQHF
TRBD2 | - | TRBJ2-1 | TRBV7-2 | TGTGCCAGCAGCTTACAGCCTAGCGGGAGAGCAGGCAATGAGCAGTTCTTC | CASSLQPSGRAGNEQFF
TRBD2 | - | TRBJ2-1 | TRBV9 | TGTGCCAGCAGCGTAGGGCATATTAGCGGGAGCACAAGCTCCTACAATGAGCAGTTCTTC | CASSVGHISGSTSSYNEQFF
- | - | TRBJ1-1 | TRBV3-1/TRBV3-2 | TGTGCCAGCAGCCAAGTAACGGGCCTGAACACTGAAGCTTTCTTT | CASSQVTGLNTEAFF
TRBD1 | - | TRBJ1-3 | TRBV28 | TGTGCCAGCAGGACAGGGGCTGGAAACACCATATATTTT | CASRTGAGNTIYF
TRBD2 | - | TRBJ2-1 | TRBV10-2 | TGCGCCAGCAGTGAGTCGATTGTTGCGGGAGGGTACAATGAGCAGTTCTTC | CASSESIVAGGYNEQFF
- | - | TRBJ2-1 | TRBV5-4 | TGTGCCAGCAGCTTAGCCGGGAGTTCGGGCAATGAGCAGTTCTTC | CASSLAGSSGNEQFF
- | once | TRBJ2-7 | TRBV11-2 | TGTGCCAGCAGTCTAGTGTGGCGGAGAGGCTCCTACGAGCAGTACTTC | CASSLVWRRGSYEQYF
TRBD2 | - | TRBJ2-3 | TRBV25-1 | TGTGCCAGCAGTGATCCCGGGAGGGTAGTTGCAGATACGCAGTATTTT | CASSDPGRVVADTQYF
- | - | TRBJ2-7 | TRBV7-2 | TGTGCCAGCAGCCAGGACCGGCACCGTCACGAGCAGTACTTC | CASSQDRHRHEQYF
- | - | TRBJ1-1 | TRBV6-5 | TGTGCCAGCAGTTACCCCGGACAGAAGAACACTGAAGCTTTCTTT | CASSYPGQKNTEAFF
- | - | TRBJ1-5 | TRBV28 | TGTGCCAGCAGTGACGACAGCCTTAGTGGGCAGCCCCAGCATTTT | CASSDDSLSGQPQHF
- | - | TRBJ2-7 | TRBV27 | TGTGCCAGCAGCCGCCCCCCTAGCGCCGAGCAGTACTTC | CASSRPPSAEQYF
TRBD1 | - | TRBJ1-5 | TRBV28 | TGTGCCAGCAGTTTGGGCCAGGGGGCGATTGGTCAGCCCCAGCATTTT | CASSLGQGAIGQPQHF
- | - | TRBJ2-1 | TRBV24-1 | TGTGCCACCAGTGATACGACCAGTCCCCTGCAGTTCTTC | CATSDTTSPLQFF
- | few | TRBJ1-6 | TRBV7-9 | TGTGCCAGCAGCCTCAGTTCGACAGGCGGGAGTTCACCCCTCCACTTT | CASSLSSTGGSSPLHF
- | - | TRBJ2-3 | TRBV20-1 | TGCAGTGCTAGTAACAGGGGGGGAGATACGCAGTATTTT | CSASNRGGDTQYF
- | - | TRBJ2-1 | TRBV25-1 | TGTGCCACCTCATTCCCCAATGAGCAGTTCTTC | CATSFPNEQFF
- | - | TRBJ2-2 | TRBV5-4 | TGTGCCAGCAGCTTGGGGGAGAGCGGCCGGAGCACCGGGGAGCTGTTTTTT | CASSLGESGRSTGELFF
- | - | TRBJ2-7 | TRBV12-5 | TGTGCTAGTGGTCCCCGCGGACAGACCTACGAGCAGTACTTC | CASGPRGQTYEQYF
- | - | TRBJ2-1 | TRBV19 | TGTGCCAGTACCCAACTCGGCGGTGGGTTCTACAATGAGCAGTTCTTC | CASTQLGGGFYNEQFF
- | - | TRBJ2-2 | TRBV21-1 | TGTGCCAGCAGCGGCCCGGGACTACCTAACACCGGGGAGCTGTTTTTT | CASSGPGLPNTGELFF
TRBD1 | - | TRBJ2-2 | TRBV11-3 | TGTGCCAGCAGTCCAGGGGGCCGGGGCACCGGGGAGCTGTTTTTT | CASSPGGRGTGELFF
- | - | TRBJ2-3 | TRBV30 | TGTGCCTGGAGCAACAGGGTAGTAGATACGCAGTATTTT | CAWSNRVVDTQYF
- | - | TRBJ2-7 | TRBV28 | TGTGCCAGCAGTTCCGGGTACGAGCAGTACTTC | CASSSGYEQYF
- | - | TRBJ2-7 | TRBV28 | TGTGCCAGCAGCTCAATCGCCTCCTACGAGCAGTACTTC | CASSSIASYEQYF
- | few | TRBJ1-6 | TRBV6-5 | TGTGCCAGCAGTTACTGGACAGAAAATTCACCCCTCCACTTT | CASSYWTENSPLHF
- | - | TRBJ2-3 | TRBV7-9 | TGTGCCAGCAGCTCCCATTCAACAGATACGCAGTATTTT | CASSSHSTDTQYF
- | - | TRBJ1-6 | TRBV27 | TGTGCCAGCAGGCTCCGGGACGGTAATTCACCCCTCCACTTT | CASRLRDGNSPLHF
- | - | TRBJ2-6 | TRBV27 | TGTGCCAGCAGTGGGAACATGGTCTCCTCGGGGGCCAACGTCCTGACTTTC | CASSGNMVSSGANVLTF
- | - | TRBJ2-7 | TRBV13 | TGTGCCAGCAGCTCGGGCTTCGACGAGCAGTACTTC | CASSSGFDEQYF
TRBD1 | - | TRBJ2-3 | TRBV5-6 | TGTGCCAGCAGCGGGGGACAGGGCGCAGATACGCAGTATTTT | CASSGGQGADTQYF
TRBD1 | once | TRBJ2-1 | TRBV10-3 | TGTGCCACCAGGACAGGGCAGGACAATGAGCAGTTCTTC | CATRTGQDNEQFF
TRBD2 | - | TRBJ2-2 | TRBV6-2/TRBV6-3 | TGTGCCAGCAGTTACTGGCTAGCGGGAGTCAACACCGGGGAGCTGTTTTTT | CASSYWLAGVNTGELFF
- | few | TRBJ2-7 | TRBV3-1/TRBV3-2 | TGTGCCAGCAGCCAAGTATCTCGGGAGAGTGTGGAGCAGTACTTC | CASSQVSRESVEQYF
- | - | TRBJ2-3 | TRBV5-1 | TGCGCCAGCAGCCAGGGACCAGGCGGGGATACGCAGTATTTT | CASSQGPGGDTQYF
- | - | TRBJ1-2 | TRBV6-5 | TGTGCCAGCCGCGCGGGCGCGCGGTATGGCTACACCTTC | CASRAGARYGYTF
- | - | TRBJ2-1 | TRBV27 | TGTGCCAGCAGTTTTCAGAGTTACAATGAGCAGTTCTTC | CASSFQSYNEQFF
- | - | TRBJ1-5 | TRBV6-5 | TGTGCCAGCAGTTCGAGTTATAGCAATCAGCCCCAGCATTTT | CASSSSYSNQPQHF
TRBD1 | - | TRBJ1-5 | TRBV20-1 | TGCAGTGCCGAAGGGGGCATTCCCCAGCATTTT | CSAEGGIPQHF
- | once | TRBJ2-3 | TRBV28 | TGTGCCAGCAGTTTAAACATGGCGGTGAGCACAGATACGCAGTATTTT | CASSLNMAVSTDTQYF
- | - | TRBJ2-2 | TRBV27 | TGTGCCAGCAATAGGGACCCCGGGGGGACAAACACCGGGGAGCTGTTTTTT | CASNRDPGGTNTGELFF
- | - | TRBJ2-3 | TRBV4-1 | TGCGCCAGCAGCCAAGATCAGATAGCGGATACGCAGTATTTT | CASSQDQIADTQYF
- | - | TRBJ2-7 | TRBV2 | TGTGCCAGCAGTGAAGCAGGGTACTACGAGCAGTACTTC | CASSEAGYYEQYF
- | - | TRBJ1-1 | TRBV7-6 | TGTGCCAGCAGCTTAAAGGGACTCATGAACACTGAAGCTTTCTTT | CASSLKGLMNTEAFF
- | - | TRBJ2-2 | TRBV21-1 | TGTGCCCCGGGGGGATCCGGGGAGCTGTTTTTT | CAPGGSGELFF
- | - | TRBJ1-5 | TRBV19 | TGTGCCAGTCGTGACAGCAATCAGCCCCAGCATTTT | CASRDSNQPQHF
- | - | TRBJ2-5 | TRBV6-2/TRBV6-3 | TGTGCCAGCAGCAGAGACAGCCAAGAGACCCAGTACTTC | CASSRDSQETQYF
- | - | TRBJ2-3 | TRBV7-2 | TGTGCCAGCAGCTTAGGAAGCGGTGATACGCAGTATTTT | CASSLGSGDTQYF
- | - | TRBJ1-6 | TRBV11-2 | TGTGCCAGCAGCTTTCTCGGTAACCCCAATCGGAATTCACCCCTCCACTTT | CASSFLGNPNRNSPLHF